This T cell receptor beta chain is from a study of regulatory T cells in long-lasting Graves disease. This clonotype has a count of ten or more. Its antigen is currently unknown. The length of the CDR3 is 13 residues. The trim removed 7 bases at V and 7 bases at J, leaving 7 bases unmatched. In germline, CDR1 is SQVTM, CDR2 ANQGSEA. Construction of the TCR beta libraries employed iRepertoire HTBI primers in conjunction with Arm-PCR of CDR3 regions. TCRdb processed the multiplex PCR reads anew with MiXCR; each CDR3 protein has one entry. The sample includes about 340,000 distinct CDR3 sequences, around a fifth seen only once; the top ten take roughly 27%. Time point of the sample: persistent/refractory GD, antithyroid drugs over 5 years with positive TRAb. Construction of the TCR library relied on RNA isolated from PBMCs. The patients included were those that came from an endocrinology department in Xi'an, China.

Findings and limits, study-wide: New patients shared around 920 public clonotypes, fewer than the roughly 2,500 shared by persistent patients. The researchers studied only peripheral blood, not thyroid tissue. There were preferences for TRBV28, TRBJ1-2 and TRBJ2-5 in persistent disease.

The rearrangement uses TRBV29-1 and TRBJ2-2, with TRBD2 matching 9 bases. The TCR originated in a female donor with Graves disease. Specimen: peripheral blood mononuclear cells (PBMCs), collected when the disease was refractory, from a patient treated with antithyroid drugs. CDR3 region: CSAGTSQGGELFF. The DNA of the CDR3 is TGCAGCGCTGGGACTAGCCAGGGCGGGGAGCTGTTTTTT.